The source of this T cell receptor (beta chain) is a study of blood T cell repertoires in COVID-19 (dated by TCRdb to 2018 to 2021). About the investigation overall: Samples covering the acute and convalescent phases of COVID-19 were provided by collaborators in the United States, Italy and Spain. The prospective study material was composed of cDNA or gDNA derived from T cells, B-cell-depleted T cells, or PBMCs. Deeply sampled blood TCRbeta repertoires from subjects exposed to, actively infected with, or recovered from COVID-19 were included in the dataset. The repertoires were released in a freely available public database intended as a resource for research on the immune response to SARS-CoV-2. Samples were obtained from the ongoing ImmuneRACE study (first 160 participants) and from over 1,000 subjects provided by 6 global collaborators. Nearly every sample came with metadata listing a de-identified subject ID, COVID-19 status, age in years and sex. Where available, HLA class I and class II types were obtained from metadata supplied by the sample provider rather than from assay-based typing. General conclusions and limits of the study: The quantity of clinical and demographic metadata differed by source and by participant and was supplied without curation.

TCRbeta CDR3 regions were amplified from genomic DNA by means of the immunoSEQ Assay, a bias-controlled multiplex PCR. Per the source publication's procedure: Within the assay, amplification of reference gene primers was used to estimate how many nucleated cells each sample contained. To quantify the absolute abundance of each unique TCRbeta CDR3 rearrangement, sequence reads were collapsed and filtered. Productive Simpson clonality was computed per sample as the square root of Simpson's diversity index over productive rearrangements. TCRdb stores this immuneACCESS table with in-frame sequences only. Part of the clones is absent; in the studies checked, under half of the shortfall reflects unresolved V genes, and no reason is known for the rest. That table furnishes V, J and clone size, whereas the DNA furnished D and trimming. The sample table shows around 250,000 clones, and around nine tenths are seen once. The ten largest clones take up around 7.3% of the sample.

Each collaborating institution followed its own protocols to collect whole blood in K2EDTA tubes. For TCRbeta analysis, collaborator samples were shipped as frozen whole blood, as isolated PBMCs, or as DNA extracted from either sample type. CDR1 and CDR2 (MNHNY, SVGAGI) derive from the germline V gene (reference sequence). Trimming accounts for 9 bases at V and 0 bases at J, while the number of junction bases matched to no gene is 12. From its cysteine to its phenylalanine, the CDR3 spans 16 amino acids. Of the read, only the CDR3 DNA is kept; its 48 bases are in frame from base 1. Points on this clone: Its antigen is not yet known. Per-base quality was not reported, and no clone a single base away is much larger than it.

Sequencing was done on a sample of peripheral blood. The V and J genes are TRBV6-6 and TRBJ2-3; TRBD2 lines up with 7 middle nucleotides. The clonotype was recovered from a woman in her seventies with active or convalescent COVID-19. CDR3 protein: CASVESGAPSTDTQYF. The nucleotide sequence reads TGTGCCAGTGTTGAAAGCGGGGCACCAAGCACAGATACGCAGTATTTT.